This is a list of T cell receptor beta chains from one sample in a study of T cells in localized non-small cell lung cancer. Assay used: immunoSEQ multiplex PCR; TCRdb lists only in-frame clones, some missing. The table includes about 1,100 clones, about a quarter detected once. Sequenced here: normal lung tissue next to the tumor, sampled before any cancer treatment. The receptor source for this set is a man aged 40 to 70 with stage III lung adenocarcinoma. Both conserved end residues are part of each CDR3. The D gene is left open where the match is weak. A clone size is listed for some rows: how often the clone was seen (once, few, many), or a class if it is expanded.

.,13,TRBJ1-2,TRBV28,few,TGTGCCAGCAGTTTATTCTCCGATTATGGCTACACCTTC,CASSLFSDYGYTF
.,15,TRBJ1-2,TRBV6-8,few,TGTGCCAGCAGACTCCGGGACGGGCCTAACTATGGCTACACCTTC,CASRLRDGPNYGYTF
.,14,TRBJ2-2,TRBV18,.,TGTGCCAGCTCAGGGGCGAGACGGACCGGGGAGCTGTTTTTT,CASSGARRTGELFF
TRBD1,14,TRBJ2-7,TRBV5-1,once,TGCGCCAGCAGCCTGACAGGGGGCGATTACGAGCAGTACTTC,CASSLTGGDYEQYF
TRBD1,15,TRBJ1-4,TRBV18,.,TGTGCCAGCTCACCATCGGTGACAGGGGGGGAAAAACTGTTTTTT,CASSPSVTGGEKLFF
.,15,TRBJ1-4,TRBV25-1,.,TGTGCCAGCAGTGAAAAGGGGCGAGCTAATGAAAAACTGTTTTTT,CASSEKGRANEKLFF
.,17,TRBJ1-5,TRBV19,.,TGTGCCAGTAGTAAATGGGCGAGAAGGACAGACAATCAGCCCCAGCATTTT,CASSKWARRTDNQPQHF
.,15,TRBJ2-7,TRBV6-1,few,TGTGCCAGCAGTGAAGCGGTAGGGCCTACCTACGAGCAGTACTTC,CASSEAVGPTYEQYF
TRBD1,15,TRBJ2-1,TRBV19,once,TGTGCCAGTAGTACGGGACAGGTTTGGATCAATGAGCAGTTCTTC,CASSTGQVWINEQFF
.,15,TRBJ1-4,TRBV9,few,TGTGCCAGCACGAGCGGGGCAGCAACTAATGAAAAACTGTTTTTT,CASTSGAATNEKLFF
.,14,TRBJ1-1,TRBV11-3,medium-sized,TGTGCCAGCAGAAAAATCGGGGCGGCCCCTGAAGCTTTCTTT,CASRKIGAAPEAFF
.,14,TRBJ2-7,TRBV11-3,.,TGTGCCAGCAGCTTCCAGACTCAACTTTACGAGCAGTACTTC,CASSFQTQLYEQYF
TRBD2,15,TRBJ2-1,TRBV5-1,.,TGCGCCAGCAGCCAACGACTAGCGAGTTACAATGAGCAGTTCTTC,CASSQRLASYNEQFF
.,17,TRBJ1-3,TRBV9,few,TGTGCCAGCAGCGTATCCGGCAGGGGCATCTCTGGAAACACCATATATTTT,CASSVSGRGISGNTIYF
.,15,TRBJ2-6,TRBV1,.,.,CASSQVGTGANVLTF
.,16,TRBJ2-5,TRBV11-3,medium-sized,TGTGCCAGCAGCTCCCCGGGGTCGGGGGATAGCGAGACCCAGTACTTC,CASSSPGSGDSETQYF
.,16,TRBJ2-5,TRBV1,medium-sized,TGCGCCAGCAGCCACCACACCGGAGGGGAGAGAGAGACCCAGTACTTC,CASSHHTGGERETQYF
TRBD2,16,TRBJ2-5,TRBV11-3,.,TGTGCCAGCAGCTTCGGGGGGACGGCTTATCGGGAGACCCAGTACTTC,CASSFGGTAYRETQYF
TRBD2,15,TRBJ2-1,TRBV6-8,.,TGTGCCAGCAGTTACCCGACTAGCGGGAGGGATGAGCAGTTCTTC,CASSYPTSGRDEQFF
TRBD1,18,TRBJ1-4,TRBV6-8,.,TGTGCCAGCAGTTACTCGTTCCGGGACAGGGCAACTAATGAAAAACTGTTTTTT,CASSYSFRDRATNEKLFF
TRBD1,16,TRBJ2-7,TRBV6-1,.,TGTGCCAGCAGTGAAGGACAGGGGGCGGACCGCGGCGAGCAGTACTTC,CASSEGQGADRGEQYF
.,15,TRBJ2-2,TRBV19,.,TGTGCCAGTAGCTGGGACACCGCGAACACCGGGGAGCTGTTTTTT,CASSWDTANTGELFF
.,17,TRBJ2-2,TRBV5-1,.,TGCGCCAGCAGCGGGGAAGGGACCCAAAGAGGAAGCGGGGAGCTGTTTTTT,CASSGEGTQRGSGELFF
.,15,TRBJ2-6,TRBV11-3,few,TGTGCCAGCAGCTTAGTTCCCTCTGGGGCCAACGTCCTGACTTTC,CASSLVPSGANVLTF